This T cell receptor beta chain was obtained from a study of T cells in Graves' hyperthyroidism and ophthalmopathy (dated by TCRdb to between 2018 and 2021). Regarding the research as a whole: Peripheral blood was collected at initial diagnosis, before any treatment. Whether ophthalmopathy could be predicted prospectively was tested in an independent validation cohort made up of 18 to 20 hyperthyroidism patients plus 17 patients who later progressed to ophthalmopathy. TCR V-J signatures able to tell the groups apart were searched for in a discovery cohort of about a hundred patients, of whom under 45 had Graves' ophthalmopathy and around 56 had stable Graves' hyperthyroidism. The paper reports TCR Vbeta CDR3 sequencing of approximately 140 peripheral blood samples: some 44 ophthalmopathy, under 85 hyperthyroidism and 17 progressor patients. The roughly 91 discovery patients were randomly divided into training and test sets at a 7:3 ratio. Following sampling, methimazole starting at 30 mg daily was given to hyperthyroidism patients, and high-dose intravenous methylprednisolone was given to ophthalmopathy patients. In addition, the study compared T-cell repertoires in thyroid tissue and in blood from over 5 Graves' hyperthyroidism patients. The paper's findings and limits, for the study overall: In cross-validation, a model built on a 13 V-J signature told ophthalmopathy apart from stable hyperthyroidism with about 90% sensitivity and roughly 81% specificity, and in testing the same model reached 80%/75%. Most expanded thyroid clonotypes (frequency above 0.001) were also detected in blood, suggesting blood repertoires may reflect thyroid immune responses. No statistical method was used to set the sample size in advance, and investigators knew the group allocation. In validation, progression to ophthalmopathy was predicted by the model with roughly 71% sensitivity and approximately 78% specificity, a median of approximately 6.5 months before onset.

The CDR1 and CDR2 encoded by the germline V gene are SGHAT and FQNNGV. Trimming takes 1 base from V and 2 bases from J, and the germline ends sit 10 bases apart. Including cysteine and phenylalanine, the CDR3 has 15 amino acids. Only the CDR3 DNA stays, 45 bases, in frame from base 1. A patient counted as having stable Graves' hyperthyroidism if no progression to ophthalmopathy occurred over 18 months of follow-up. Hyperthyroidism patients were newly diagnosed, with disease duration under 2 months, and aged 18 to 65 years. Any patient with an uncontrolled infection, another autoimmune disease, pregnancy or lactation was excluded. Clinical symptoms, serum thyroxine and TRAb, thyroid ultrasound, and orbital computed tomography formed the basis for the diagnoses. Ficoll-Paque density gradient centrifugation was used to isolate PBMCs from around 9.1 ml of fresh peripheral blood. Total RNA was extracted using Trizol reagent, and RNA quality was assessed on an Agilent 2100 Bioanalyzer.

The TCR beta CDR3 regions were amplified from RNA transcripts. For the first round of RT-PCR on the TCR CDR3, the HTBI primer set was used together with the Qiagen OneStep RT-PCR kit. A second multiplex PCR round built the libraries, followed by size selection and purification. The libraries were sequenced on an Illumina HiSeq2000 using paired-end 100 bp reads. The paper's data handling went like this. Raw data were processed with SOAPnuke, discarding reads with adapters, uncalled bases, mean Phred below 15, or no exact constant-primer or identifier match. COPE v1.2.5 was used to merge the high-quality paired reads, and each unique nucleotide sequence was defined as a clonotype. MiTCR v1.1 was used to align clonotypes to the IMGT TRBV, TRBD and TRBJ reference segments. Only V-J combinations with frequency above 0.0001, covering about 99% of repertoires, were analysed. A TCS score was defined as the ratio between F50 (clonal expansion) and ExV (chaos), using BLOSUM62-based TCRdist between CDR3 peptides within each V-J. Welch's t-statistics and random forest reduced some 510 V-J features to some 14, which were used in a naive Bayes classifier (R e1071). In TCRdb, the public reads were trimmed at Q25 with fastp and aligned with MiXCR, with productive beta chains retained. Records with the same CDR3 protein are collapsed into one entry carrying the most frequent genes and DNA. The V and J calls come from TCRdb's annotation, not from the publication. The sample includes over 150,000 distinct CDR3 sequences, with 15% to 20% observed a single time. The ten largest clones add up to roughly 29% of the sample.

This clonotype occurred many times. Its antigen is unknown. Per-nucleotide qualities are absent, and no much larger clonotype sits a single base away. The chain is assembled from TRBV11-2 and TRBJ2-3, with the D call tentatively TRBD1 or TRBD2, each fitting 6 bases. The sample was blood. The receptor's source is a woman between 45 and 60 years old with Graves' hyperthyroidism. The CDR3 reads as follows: CASSLAGAPTDTQYF. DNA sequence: TGTGCCAGCAGCTTAGCGGGGGCCCCCACAGATACGCAGTATTTT.